This TCR beta chain was documented in a study of CD8 T cells in Susac syndrome. Random-hexamer reverse transcription was applied to about 0.45 to 1 ug RNA. TCRdb re-derived calls from the immunoSEQ multiplex PCR reads in MiXCR, one entry per CDR3 protein. The sample records almost 450,000 distinct CDR3 sequences, approximately 89% being singletons. The V gene lost 3 bases and the J gene lost 3 bases, with 12 bases spanning the gap. There are 14 residues in the CDR3. TEMRA cells were FACS-enriched, and CD8+ and CD4+ T cells were isolated negatively. This clonotype was obtained from a human donor with multiple sclerosis. The chain employs TRBV12-3 or TRBV12-4 and TRBJ2-7; tentatively, D is TRBD1 (7 bases). Input material: CD8+ T cells from PBMCs. The CDR3 bases are TGTGCCAGCAGTTTGCAGGGGGGAGACTACGAGCAGTACTTC. As protein: CASSLQGGDYEQYF.